These T cell receptor beta chains were read from a single sample in a study of blood T cells in healthy people across ages. TCRdb called the 5' RACE reads again in MiXCR, with one record for every CDR3 protein. The sample carries around 800,000 distinct CDR3 sequences, roughly 26% recorded once. This sample also belongs to another study, concerning T cells of mothers and their children.

Source material: blood. The source is a boy between 10 and 17 years old in good health. Each CDR3 is given with its conserved first and last residue. The order of the fields is D gene, V gene, clone size, J gene, CDR3 protein, CDR3 DNA. D genes are given only for firm matches. Some rows have no size entry. The others give once, few or many, or a class for an expanded clone.

-	TRBV7-6	-	TRBJ1-1	CASSPGTGLNTEAFF	TGTGCCAGCAGCCCAGGAACGGGGTTGAACACTGAAGCTTTCTTT
-	TRBV6-1	-	TRBJ2-6	CASSESAGANVLTF	TGTGCCAGCAGTGAATCGGCCGGGGCCAACGTCCTGACTTTC
-	TRBV12-3/TRBV12-4	-	TRBJ1-6	CASSLGTASSYNSPLHF	TGTGCCAGCAGTCTCGGCACAGCAAGCTCCTATAATTCACCCCTCCACTTT
-	TRBV3-1	once	TRBJ2-7	CASSQDYLANYEQYF	TGTGCCAGCAGCCAAGATTATCTTGCGAATTACGAGCAGTACTTC
TRBD2	TRBV7-9	-	TRBJ2-2	CTSSRTRRGTGELFF	TGTACCAGCAGTCGGACTAGACGGGGCACCGGGGAGCTGTTTTTT
TRBD2	TRBV5-1	-	TRBJ2-3	CASSLRPSGGPYRPTDTQYF	TGCGCCAGCAGCTTGCGGCCCAGCGGGGGCCCCTACCGTCCCACAGATACGCAGTATTTT
TRBD2	TRBV5-4	-	TRBJ2-7	CASSGITSGRYEQYF	TGTGCCAGCAGCGGAATTACTAGCGGGCGGTACGAGCAGTACTTC
-	TRBV29-1	-	TRBJ2-7	CSVKVVTRTSEQYF	TGCAGCGTCAAGGTAGTGACGCGGACATCCGAGCAGTACTTC
-	TRBV7-3	few	TRBJ2-4	CASSLGLGEAKNIQYF	TGTGCCAGCAGCTTAGGATTAGGGGAGGCCAAAAACATTCAGTACTTC
-	TRBV20-1	few	TRBJ2-7	CSASGGANEQYF	TGCAGTGCTAGCGGAGGGGCCAACGAGCAGTACTTC
-	TRBV5-5	-	TRBJ1-2	CASSERQEGTPAF	TGTGCCAGCAGCGAGCGACAAGAGGGGACCCCCGCATTC
TRBD1	TRBV3-1	few	TRBJ1-2	CASSQESETGGLYGYTF	TGTGCCAGCAGCCAAGAAAGTGAGACAGGGGGTCTCTATGGCTACACCTTC
TRBD2	TRBV30	few	TRBJ2-1	CAFKLAGSPNEQFF	TGTGCCTTTAAACTAGCGGGGTCCCCCAATGAGCAGTTCTTC
-	TRBV28	few	TRBJ2-2	CASRGAFPGELFF	TGTGCCAGCAGGGGCGCCTTTCCCGGGGAGCTGTTTTTT
-	TRBV6-6	few	TRBJ2-5	CASSPGPGQETQYF	TGTGCCAGCAGCCCGGGGCCGGGGCAAGAGACCCAGTACTTC
-	TRBV12-5	few	TRBJ2-5	CASGWGGGETQYF	TGTGCTAGTGGTTGGGGAGGAGGAGAGACCCAGTACTTC
-	TRBV7-6	few	TRBJ2-1	CASSLYNREPYNEQFF	TGTGCCAGCAGCTTATATAACAGGGAGCCTTACAATGAGCAGTTCTTC
TRBD2	TRBV7-2	-	TRBJ2-4	CASSLVGVVAGGLAKNIQYF	TGTGCCAGCAGCTTAGTTGGTGTGGTAGCGGGGGGATTAGCCAAAAACATTCAGTACTTC
TRBD1	TRBV6-6	-	TRBJ2-7	CASNGQGAEQYF	TGTGCCAGCAATGGACAGGGGGCCGAGCAGTACTTC
-	TRBV3-1	few	TRBJ2-5	CASSQDQGHLVPKETQYF	TGTGCCAGCAGCCAAGATCAGGGACACCTCGTCCCTAAAGAGACCCAGTACTTC
TRBD1	TRBV6-1	-	TRBJ2-1	CASSTGTAVLLAYNEQFF	TGTGCCAGCAGTACCGGGACAGCCGTTCTTTTAGCCTACAATGAGCAGTTCTTC
TRBD2	TRBV5-1	-	TRBJ2-5	CASSSPSGPRETQYF	TGCGCCAGCAGCTCCCCTAGCGGGCCTAGAGAGACCCAGTACTTC
-	TRBV7-9	-	TRBJ1-5	CASSFRSDQPQHF	TGTGCCAGCAGCTTTAGATCGGATCAGCCCCAGCATTTT
TRBD1	TRBV20-1	-	TRBJ2-7	CSARRRETGNNEQYF	TGCAGTGCTAGACGACGTGAGACAGGGAACAACGAGCAGTACTTC
-	TRBV29-1	-	TRBJ2-5	CSVVGDQETQYF	TGCAGCGTTGTGGGGGACCAAGAGACCCAGTACTTC
TRBD1	TRBV5-4	-	TRBJ2-7	CASRSRQGSSYEQYF	TGTGCCAGCAGATCGCGACAGGGGAGCTCCTACGAGCAGTACTTC
-	TRBV7-9	-	TRBJ1-5	CASSSETNQPQHF	TGTGCCAGCAGCTCTGAAACTAATCAGCCCCAGCATTTT
-	TRBV13	-	TRBJ2-3	CASSIDRDQYTDTQYF	TGTGCCAGCAGCATCGACCGGGACCAGTATACAGATACGCAGTATTTT
-	TRBV30	-	TRBJ2-3	CAWSVRDTQYF	TGTGCCTGGAGTGTAAGGGATACGCAGTATTTT
-	TRBV7-9	-	TRBJ2-2	CASTLLRGTGELFF	TGTGCCAGCACCCTGCTACGGGGCACCGGGGAGCTGTTTTTT
-	TRBV7-2	-	TRBJ2-3	CASSLEAKTQYF	TGTGCCAGCAGCTTAGAGGCCAAGACTCAGTATTTT
TRBD1	TRBV10-3	-	TRBJ2-1	CAISESGQGYNEQFF	TGTGCCATCAGTGAGTCGGGACAGGGGTACAATGAGCAGTTCTTC
-	TRBV5-1	-	TRBJ2-4	CASSPRGAVAKNIQYF	TGCGCCAGCAGCCCGCGAGGCGCGGTAGCCAAAAACATTCAGTACTTC